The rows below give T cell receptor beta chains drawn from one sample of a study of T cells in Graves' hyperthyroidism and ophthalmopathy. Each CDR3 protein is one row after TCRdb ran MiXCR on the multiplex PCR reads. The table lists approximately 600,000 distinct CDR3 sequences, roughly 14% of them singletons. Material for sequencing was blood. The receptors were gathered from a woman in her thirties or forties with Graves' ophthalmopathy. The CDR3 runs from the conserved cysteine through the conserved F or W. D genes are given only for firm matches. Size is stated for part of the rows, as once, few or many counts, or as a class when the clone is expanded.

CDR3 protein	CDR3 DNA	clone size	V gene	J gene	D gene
CSAPDRLAGVYEQYF	TGCAGTGCTCCCGACAGACTAGCGGGAGTTTACGAGCAGTACTTC	many	TRBV20-1	TRBJ2-7	TRBD2
CASSYVGSTYEQYF	TGTGCCAGCAGTTACGTGGGCAGTACCTACGAGCAGTACTTC	many	TRBV6-5	TRBJ2-7	.
CASSIRLEEVNTEASF	TGTGCCAGTAGTATAAGGTTAGAGGAGGTGAACACTGAAGCTTCCTTT	many	TRBV19	TRBJ1-1	.
CSANGPGKSDTQYF	TGCAGTGCTAACGGGCCCGGGAAGTCAGATACGCAGTATTTT	few	TRBV20-1	TRBJ2-3	.
CASSLGAQADKPQHF	TGTGCCAGCAGCCTCGGGGCCCAGGCGGACAAGCCCCAGCATTTT	many	TRBV12-3/TRBV12-4	TRBJ1-5	.
CAWTSGQNYGYTF	TGTGCCTGGACATCGGGACAAAACTATGGCTACACCTTC	.	TRBV30	TRBJ1-2	.
CGLAGQETQYF	TGCGGACTAGCGGGACAAGAGACCCAGTACTTC	many	TRBV20-1	TRBJ2-5	TRBD2
CASSSPGGVQYF	TGTGCCAGCAGCTCACCAGGTGGAGTGCAGTACTTC	.	TRBV9	TRBJ2-7	.
CASSVGNQAGGGIDTQYF	TGTGCCAGCAGCGTAGGGAACCAAGCGGGAGGGGGGATAGATACGCAGTATTTT	.	TRBV9	TRBJ2-3	TRBD2
CASSTQVAGGVPYEQYF	TGTGCCAGCAGCACCCAAGTAGCGGGAGGTGTGCCCTACGAGCAGTACTTC	many	TRBV12-3/TRBV12-4	TRBJ2-7	TRBD2
CASSNPGQGYGYTF	TGTGCCAGCAGCAATCCGGGACAGGGTTATGGCTACACCTTC	few	TRBV7-2	TRBJ1-2	TRBD1
CATSVGGPNEQYF	TGTGCCACCAGCGTAGGGGGACCGAACGAGCAGTACTTC	many	TRBV15	TRBJ2-7	.
CASRDGTGNQPQHF	TGTGCCAGCAGGGACGGGACAGGGAATCAGCCCCAGCATTTT	many	TRBV28	TRBJ1-5	TRBD1
CASSLTVGAHGYTF	TGTGCCAGCAGTTTGACAGTTGGAGCGCATGGCTACACCTTC	many	TRBV12-3/TRBV12-4	TRBJ1-2	.
CASTSPGTGRETQYF	TGTGCCAGCACCTCGCCCGGGACAGGCCGAGAGACCCAGTACTTC	.	TRBV28	TRBJ2-5	TRBD1
CASSQVGHGIYEQYF	TGTGCCAGCAGTCAGGTGGGGCACGGGATCTACGAGCAGTACTTC	many	TRBV12-3/TRBV12-4	TRBJ2-7	.
CASEGGDGYTF	TGTGCCAGTGAAGGTGGGGATGGCTACACCTTC	.	TRBV19	TRBJ1-2	.
CASIGISVRRPEAFF	TGTGCCAGCATCGGAATCTCGGTCCGAAGGCCTGAAGCTTTCTTT	.	TRBV12-3/TRBV12-4	TRBJ1-1	.
CASSWEGPDEQYF	TGTGCCAGCTCATGGGAGGGCCCCGACGAGCAGTACTTC	.	TRBV18	TRBJ2-7	TRBD2
CASSLSGGRKETQYF	TGTGCCAGCAGTTTATCGGGAGGACGAAAAGAGACCCAGTACTTC	.	TRBV12-3/TRBV12-4	TRBJ2-5	TRBD2
CASSSSGNRYEQYF	TGTGCCAGCAGCTCAAGCGGGAACAGGTACGAGCAGTACTTC	few	TRBV11-1	TRBJ2-7	TRBD2
CASSDLSSGNTIYF	TGTGCCAGCAGTGACCTGAGCTCTGGAAACACCATATATTTT	few	TRBV6-1	TRBJ1-3	.
CASSPSGDSGTQYF	TGTGCCAGCAGCCCTAGCGGGGACTCGGGGACCCAGTACTTC	.	TRBV3-1	TRBJ2-5	TRBD2
CASSPTPGIGYGYTF	TGTGCCAGCAGTCCCACCCCAGGAATCGGTTATGGCTACACCTTC	many	TRBV12-3/TRBV12-4	TRBJ1-2	.
CSARDGRFWETQYF	TGCAGTGCTAGAGATGGGCGTTTCTGGGAGACCCAGTACTTC	.	TRBV20-1	TRBJ2-5	.
CASSLGGTSNPRRETQYF	TGTGCCAGCAGCTTAGGGGGGACTAGCAATCCTAGGAGGGAGACCCAGTACTTC	many	TRBV7-2	TRBJ2-5	TRBD2
CASSYRQGETQYF	TGCGCCAGCAGCTACAGACAGGGGGAGACCCAGTACTTC	.	TRBV5-1	TRBJ2-5	TRBD1
CSARPRSAAYEQYF	TGCAGTGCTCGCCCCAGAAGCGCTGCCTACGAGCAGTACTTC	many	TRBV20-1	TRBJ2-7	.
CASSPGADASNQPQHF	TGTGCCAGCAGCCCGGGGGCGGACGCTAGCAATCAGCCCCAGCATTTT	.	TRBV3-1	TRBJ1-5	.
CASSYEGTGDGYGYTF	TGTGCCAGCAGTTACGAGGGGACAGGGGACGGCTATGGCTACACCTTC	many	TRBV6-5	TRBJ1-2	TRBD1
CASRGGQGETQYF	TGTGCTAGTCGAGGGGGACAGGGGGAGACCCAGTACTTC	.	TRBV12-5	TRBJ2-5	TRBD1
CASNPEKTASGNTIYF	TGTGCCAGCAACCCGGAGAAGACAGCCTCTGGAAACACCATATATTTT	.	TRBV11-1	TRBJ1-3	.
CASSLWGADYGYTF	TGTGCCAGCAGTTTGTGGGGGGCGGACTATGGCTACACCTTC	many	TRBV12-3/TRBV12-4	TRBJ1-2	.
CAISESPDFSYEQYF	TGTGCCATCAGTGAGTCCCCCGACTTCTCCTACGAGCAGTACTTC	few	TRBV10-3	TRBJ2-7	.
CASSGETSGSAHEQFF	TGTGCCAGCAGTGGGGAGACTAGCGGGAGTGCCCATGAGCAGTTCTTC	many	TRBV6-1	TRBJ2-1	TRBD2
CASSLQSDTAGINEQYF	TGTGCCAGCAGCTTGCAATCGGACACGGCGGGAATAAACGAGCAGTACTTC	many	TRBV11-1	TRBJ2-7	.
CSVRRGFQETQYF	TGCAGCGTTAGAAGGGGTTTCCAAGAGACCCAGTACTTC	many	TRBV29-1	TRBJ2-5	.
CAWSALGEQYF	TGTGCCTGGAGTGCTCTCGGCGAGCAGTACTTC	many	TRBV30	TRBJ2-7	.
CASSLALGVPLAQYF	TGTGCCAGCAGTTTAGCGCTTGGAGTCCCCCTGGCCCAGTACTTC	many	TRBV12-3/TRBV12-4	TRBJ2-5	.
CASAMSYSYEQYF	TGTGCCAGCGCAATGAGCTACTCCTACGAGCAGTACTTC	many	TRBV6-1	TRBJ2-7	.
CASSDNWSQPRHF	TGTGCCAGCAGTGATAATTGGAGTCAGCCCCGGCATTTT	once	TRBV6-1	TRBJ1-5	.
CASSPPGLAGGIAKNIQYF	TGTGCCAGCAGTCCACCCGGACTAGCGGGAGGGATAGCCAAAAACATTCAGTACTTC	many	TRBV12-3/TRBV12-4	TRBJ2-4	TRBD2
CATSRGTGTGAKGRLGYTF	TGTGCCACCAGCAGAGGGACTGGGACAGGGGCCAAAGGTCGTCTGGGCTACACCTTC	many	TRBV15	TRBJ1-2	TRBD1
CASTLGTGANVLTF	TGTGCCAGCACCTTAGGGACTGGGGCCAACGTCCTGACTTTC	many	TRBV7-3	TRBJ2-6	.
CSARPSGRKVGQYF	TGCAGTGCAAGACCTAGCGGGAGGAAAGTAGGGCAGTACTTC	many	TRBV20-1	TRBJ2-7	TRBD2
CASSLTAGTQYF	TGTGCCAGCAGTTTAACAGCCGGGACCCAGTACTTC	many	TRBV28	TRBJ2-5	.
CASSLGRLAGYEQYF	TGTGCCAGCAGCTTAGGTCGACTAGCGGGGTACGAGCAGTACTTC	.	TRBV11-2	TRBJ2-7	TRBD2
CASSQDTGQDIYTF	TGTGCCAGCAGCCAAGATACAGGACAGGACATCTACACCTTC	few	TRBV14	TRBJ1-2	TRBD1
CASSSGQLVYEQYF	TGTGCCAGCAGTTCCGGACAGCTGGTCTACGAGCAGTACTTC	many	TRBV27	TRBJ2-7	.
CASSQDGGGVANTGELFF	TGTGCCAGCAGCCAAGATGGGGGCGGGGTCGCGAACACCGGGGAGCTGTTTTTT	.	TRBV3-1	TRBJ2-2	.
CASSQDLAGGPITTEQYF	TGTGCCAGCAGCCAAGACCTAGCGGGAGGGCCCATAACGACCGAGCAGTACTTC	many	TRBV4-2	TRBJ2-7	TRBD2
CASRRAGGPYNEQFF	TGTGCCAGCAGGAGAGCGGGAGGGCCATACAATGAGCAGTTCTTC	.	TRBV7-3	TRBJ2-1	TRBD2
CASSPPGTSRYEQYF	TGTGCCAGCAGCCCCCCCGGGACTAGCCGCTACGAGCAGTACTTC	many	TRBV9	TRBJ2-7	TRBD2
CATSNRAGGNTIYF	TGTGCCACCAGCAACCGAGCAGGGGGAAACACCATATATTTT	.	TRBV15	TRBJ1-3	.
CASSTTVASPVETQYF	TGCGCCAGCAGCACTACGGTGGCCTCCCCGGTGGAGACCCAGTACTTC	many	TRBV4-1	TRBJ2-5	.